This T cell receptor (beta chain) emerged from a study of cytomegalovirus exposure and HLA in healthy donors. Overall study: The roughly 670 first-cohort repertoires and the approximately 110 validation repertoires shared the same platform, a later analysis reported.

This CDR3 is 16 amino acids long. With V trimmed by 2 bases and J by 2 bases, 7 bases remained unmatched. The germline CDR1 and CDR2 sequences are SGDLS and YYNGEE. Details on this clone: What it binds is unknown.

Clones were read by immunoSEQ multiplex PCR, and TCRdb kept only the in-frame ones, dropping some. This sample has approximately 73,000 clones, with roughly 96% found just once. General study points: In vitro assays verified that a few CMV-associated chains recognized CMV antigens specifically. Over 150 TCR beta chains were listed as cytomegalovirus-associated. The tendency of first-cohort TCR clusters to co-occur in the 120 or so validation repertoires emerged from a later analysis.

This chain uses TRBV9 with TRBJ2-7; 10 nucleotides align to TRBD1. This receptor was identified in a man aged 18 to 30 in good health and CMV-seronegative. The sequenced sample consisted of PBMCs. The CDR3 here is CASSVAGTGAPYEQYF. The CDR3 region has the DNA TGTGCCAGCAGCGTCGCCGGGACAGGGGCCCCCTACGAGCAGTACTTC.